This T cell receptor (beta chain) was observed in a study of blood T cells in healthy people across ages (dated by TCRdb to the mid-2010s). For the study in its entirety: In model experiments, template switching captured roughly one uniquely barcoded TCR beta cDNA molecule for every two T cells. Age-related changes in TCR beta repertoire diversity were measured in the study by deep sequencing normalized with unique cDNA molecular identifiers. Four age groups were formed from the donors: young (average around 15 years), middle-aged (approximately 39), aged (around 62) and long-lived (around 80). To avoid experimental bias, donors of different ages were randomly spread across the sequencing lanes. For two donors (one aged 18 to 30 and one aged 80 or older), the study analyzed two additional independent replicas of 1 million unique cDNA reads from the same blood draw.

Paper-wide results and their limitations: The CMV infection status of donors was not known, potentially confounding age-related changes in expanded clonotypes. As age increased, observed TCR beta diversity per million T cells dropped in a roughly linear way, and a significant reduction was already evident by age around 41. A strong correlation was found between observed TCR beta diversity and the percentage of naive T cells measured by flow cytometry. Since profiling was done on bulk unsorted PBMCs, naive and antigen-experienced compartments could not be conclusively compared. Compared with the aged group, the long-lived group had more naive CD4+ T cells, fewer expanded clones and increased TCR diversity, suggesting age selection. Estimates of total diversity based on one million sequenced T cells were considered lower bounds and underestimates.

This clonotype turned up a few times. Its recognized antigen is unknown. It has no much larger one-base neighbor in the sample; base qualities were not kept. Libraries were prepared through 5' RACE. TCRdb names Illumina HiSeq 2500 as the instrument used. A second about 6 to 11 cycle PCR used a sample-barcoded 5' primer and a J-beta primer mix. Each TCR beta cDNA molecule received a unique molecular identifier from a template-switch 5' adaptor carrying 12 random nucleotides. At least 2.5 million CDR3-containing paired-end reads were obtained from each sample. The Mint cDNA synthesis kit, primed by a TRBC-specific oligonucleotide, was used to synthesize first-strand cDNA from all RNA. After uracil-DNA glycosylase treatment, a first 18-cycle PCR used universal primers M1SS and BC2_uni_R on all cDNA. On the authors' methods: Each sample was normalized by randomly selecting 1 million high-quality reads, each carrying a distinct molecular identifier. Reads with shared molecular identifiers were discarded instead of being binned into consensus sequences. CDR3 identification, clonotype clustering and error correction used MiTCR with a Q25 quality threshold and the strictest error-elimination algorithm. A nonparametric unseen species model with Euler transformation was used to estimate a lower bound on total TCR beta diversity. TCRdb reanalyzed the raw reads on its own, using fastp at Q25 for trimming and MiXCR for clone calling, and kept in-frame beta chains. CDR3 protein duplicates are merged, each entry listing the most common genes and DNA. The V and J calls and clone size are TCRdb's, not the authors'. In all, the sample holds 1.5 million to 2 million distinct CDR3 sequences, and around half of those were seen once. The ten top clones hold more than 2% of the sample.

The donors were 40 or so Caucasian individuals from Russia, aged about 6 to 100 years, who were systemically healthy. Approximately 11 milliliters of peripheral blood were drawn from each donor into EDTA-treated Vacutainer tubes. Ficoll-Paque density-gradient centrifugation was used to isolate PBMCs, with at least 7 million per sample. Trizol reagent was used to extract total RNA from PBMCs, with at least 5.5 micrograms per sample. Naive CD45RAhigh/CD27high T cell percentages were measured by flow cytometry on a PBMC aliquot from every donor. Trimming costs V 1 base and J 6 bases, and their ends lie 3 bases apart. The CDR3 sequence holds 11 residues, the cysteine and phenylalanine included. Solely the CDR3 DNA is kept, with 33 bases framed from the first base. CDR1 and CDR2 (SGHDN, FVKESK) derive from the germline V gene.

The clonotype was recovered from a woman in her 40s in good health. Sequenced sample: blood. This chain is built from TRBV14 and TRBJ2-5, with the D gene not clear enough to name. The DNA reads as follows: TGTGCCAGCAGCCAAGTGCAGACCCAGTACTTC. This yields the protein CASSQVQTQYF.